This record looks at one TCR beta chain sequence and its context. Its antigen is currently unknown. RNA was extracted and reverse transcribed into cDNA as the sequencing template. The protocol was immunoSEQ multiplex PCR, while the TCRdb copy is restricted to in-frame clones and leaves out a portion. The sample lists 150,000 or so clones, 54% seen once, with roughly 15% in the top ten. The CDR3 contains 15 residues. Germline V CDR1 and CDR2: LNHNV, YYDKDF (reference sequence). Trimming pared 0 bases from V and 5 bases from J, leaving 13 bases between. Treatment noted: oral pan-JAK inhibitor, 5-10 mg twice daily. This entry belongs to a study of CD8+ T cells in alopecia areata. Regarding the study as a whole: The study found tofacitinib significantly decreased scalp clonality and expanded CD8+ clones among the top 100.

Sequencing used CD8+ T cells sorted from blood, obtained at week 4, from a patient treated with tofacitinib. This receptor was obtained from a human donor with alopecia areata. V is TRBV15 and J is TRBJ2-5; D call uncertain. This CDR3 is CATSRDRAALETQYF. The CDR3 DNA sequence: TGTGCCACCAGCAGAGATAGGGCGGCTCTGGAGACCCAGTACTTC.